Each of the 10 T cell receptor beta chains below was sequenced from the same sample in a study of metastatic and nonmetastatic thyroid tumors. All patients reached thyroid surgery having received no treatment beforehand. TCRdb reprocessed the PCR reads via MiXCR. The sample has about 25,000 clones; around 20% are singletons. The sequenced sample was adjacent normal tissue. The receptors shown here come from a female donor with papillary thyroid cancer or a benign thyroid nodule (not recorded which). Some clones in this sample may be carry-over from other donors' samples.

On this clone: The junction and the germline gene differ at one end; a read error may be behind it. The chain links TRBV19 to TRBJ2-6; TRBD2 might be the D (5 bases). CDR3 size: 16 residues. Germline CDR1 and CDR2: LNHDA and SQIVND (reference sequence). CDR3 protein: CASSIPGNSGSNVLTF. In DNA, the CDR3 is TGTGCCAGCTCCATACCGGGGAACTCTGGGTCCAACGTCCTGACTTTC. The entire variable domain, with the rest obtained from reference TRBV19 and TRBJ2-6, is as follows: DGGITQSPKYLFRKEGQNVTLSCEQNLNHDAMYWYRQDPGQGLRLIYYSQIVNDFQKGDIAEGYSVSREKKESFPLTVTSAQKNPTAFYLCASSIPGNSGSNVLTFGAGSRLTVL.

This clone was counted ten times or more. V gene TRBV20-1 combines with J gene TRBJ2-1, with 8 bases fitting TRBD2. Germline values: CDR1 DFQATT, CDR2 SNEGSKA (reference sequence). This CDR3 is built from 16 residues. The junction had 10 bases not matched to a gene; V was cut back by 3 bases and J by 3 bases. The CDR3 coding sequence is TGCAGTGCTAGGAGCCTCTCGGGGGGGCACTACAATGAGCAGTTCTTC. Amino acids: CSARSLSGGHYNEQFF.

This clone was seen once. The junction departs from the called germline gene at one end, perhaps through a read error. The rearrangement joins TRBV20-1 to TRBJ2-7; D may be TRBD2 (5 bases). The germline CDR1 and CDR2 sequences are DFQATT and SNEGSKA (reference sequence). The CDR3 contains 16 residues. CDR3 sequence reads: CSASGSVAQGTYEQYF. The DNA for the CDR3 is TGTAGTGCTAGTGGGAGTGTGGCACAAGGGACCTACGAGCAGTACTTC.

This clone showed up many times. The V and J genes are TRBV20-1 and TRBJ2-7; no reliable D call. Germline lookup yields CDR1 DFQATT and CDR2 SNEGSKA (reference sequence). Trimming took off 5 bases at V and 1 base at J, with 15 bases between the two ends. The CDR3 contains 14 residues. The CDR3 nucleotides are TGCAGTGCTTTAGGCACAAAAAGTTCCTACGAGCAGTACTTC. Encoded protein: CSALGTKSSYEQYF.

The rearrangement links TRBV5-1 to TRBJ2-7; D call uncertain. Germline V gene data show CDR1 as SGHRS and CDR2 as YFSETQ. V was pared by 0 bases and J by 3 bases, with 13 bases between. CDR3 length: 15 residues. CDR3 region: CASSLAKRGVYEQYF. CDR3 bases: TGCGCCAGCAGCTTGGCGAAGAGAGGCGTCTACGAGCAGTACTTC. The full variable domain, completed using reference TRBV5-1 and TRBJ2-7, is KAGVTQTPRYLIKTRGQQVTLSCSPISGHRSVSWYQQTPGQGLQFLFEYFSETQRNKGNFPGRFSGRQFSNSRSEMNVSTLELGDSALYLCASSLAKRGVYEQYFGPGTRLTVT.

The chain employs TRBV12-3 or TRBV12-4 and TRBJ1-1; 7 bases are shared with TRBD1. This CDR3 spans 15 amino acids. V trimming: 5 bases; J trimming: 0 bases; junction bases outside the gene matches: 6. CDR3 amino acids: CASSPTGDMNTEAFF. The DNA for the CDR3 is TGTGCCAGCAGTCCCACAGGGGATATGAACACTGAAGCTTTCTTT.

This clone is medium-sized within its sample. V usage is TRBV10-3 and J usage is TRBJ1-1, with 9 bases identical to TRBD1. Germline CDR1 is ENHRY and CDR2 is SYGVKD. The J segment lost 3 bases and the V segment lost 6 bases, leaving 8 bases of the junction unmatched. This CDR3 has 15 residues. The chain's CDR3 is CAISIEDRGHTEAFF. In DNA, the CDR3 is TGTGCCATCAGCATAGAGGACAGGGGCCACACTGAAGCTTTCTTT.

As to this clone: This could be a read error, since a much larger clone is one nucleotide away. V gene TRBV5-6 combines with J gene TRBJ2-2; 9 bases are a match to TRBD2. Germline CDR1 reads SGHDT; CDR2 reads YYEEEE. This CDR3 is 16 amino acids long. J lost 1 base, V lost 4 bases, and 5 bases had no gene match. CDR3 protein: CASSRRTSENTGELFF. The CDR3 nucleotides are TGTGCCAGCAGCCGAAGGACTAGCGAGAACACCGGGGAGCTGTTTTTT.

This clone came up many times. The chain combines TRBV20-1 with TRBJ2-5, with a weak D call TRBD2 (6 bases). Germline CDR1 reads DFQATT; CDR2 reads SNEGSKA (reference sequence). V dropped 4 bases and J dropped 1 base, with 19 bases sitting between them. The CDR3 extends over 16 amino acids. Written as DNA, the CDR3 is TGCAGTGCTACATTTTACGGGACGGGACTCCAAGAGACCCAGTACTTC. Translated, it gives CSATFYGTGLQETQYF.

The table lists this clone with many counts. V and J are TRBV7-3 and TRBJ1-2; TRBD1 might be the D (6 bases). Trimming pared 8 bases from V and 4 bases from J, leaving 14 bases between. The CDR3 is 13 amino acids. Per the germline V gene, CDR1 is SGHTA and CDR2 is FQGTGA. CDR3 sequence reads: CASAKGGVYGYTF. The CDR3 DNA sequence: TGTGCCAGCGCCAAGGGGGGAGTCTATGGCTACACCTTC.